Given below is one T cell receptor (beta chain) in context. Its antigen remains unknown. The data are from a study of radiotherapy plus CTLA-4 blockade in lung cancer. Study details: Of the patients, over 15% showed objective responses and roughly 30% attained disease control.

Findings and limits, study-wide: Tumor-origin TCR clones grew in blood after radiotherapy plus ipilimumab.

The V end was cut by 5 bases, the J end by 3 bases, with 10 bases between. This CDR3 is 13 amino acids long. Per the germline V gene, CDR1 is SGHVS and CDR2 is FQNEAQ. Clones were sequenced by immunoSEQ multiplex PCR, and TCRdb holds only the in-frame ones, with some missing. There are about 57,000 clones in the sample; 70% to 85% occur only once, and roughly 17% lies in the top ten. The clonotype originates from a human donor with non-small cell lung cancer who had a complete response to radiotherapy plus ipilimumab. V usage is TRBV7-8 and J usage is TRBJ2-5, with D maybe TRBD2 (5 bases). Sample: peripheral blood, taken from a patient treated with radiotherapy plus ipilimumab. CDR3 DNA sequence: TGTGCCAGCAGCCGAGGGCAAAAAGAGACCCAGTACTTC. Residues: CASSRGQKETQYF.